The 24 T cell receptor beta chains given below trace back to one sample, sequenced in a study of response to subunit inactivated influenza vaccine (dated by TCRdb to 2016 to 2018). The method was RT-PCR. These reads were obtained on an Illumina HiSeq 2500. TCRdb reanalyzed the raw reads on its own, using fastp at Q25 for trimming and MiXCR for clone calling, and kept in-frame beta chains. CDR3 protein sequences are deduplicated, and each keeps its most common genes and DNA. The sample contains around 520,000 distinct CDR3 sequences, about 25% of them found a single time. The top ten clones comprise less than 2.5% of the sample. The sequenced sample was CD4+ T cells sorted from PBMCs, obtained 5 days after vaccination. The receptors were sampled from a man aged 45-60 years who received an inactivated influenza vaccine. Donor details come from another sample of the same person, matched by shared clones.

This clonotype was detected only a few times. CDR3 sequence: CASSQDALDRGTEAFF. The CDR3 DNA reads TGTGCCAGCAGCCAAGATGCTTTGGACAGGGGCACTGAAGCTTTCTTT. The rearrangement joins TRBV4-2 to TRBJ1-1; 9 nucleotides agree with TRBD1. This CDR3 contains 16 residues. The ends lost 0 bases at V and 4 bases at J; junction bases unmatched: 6. Germline loops: CDR1 LGHNA, CDR2 YNFKEQ.

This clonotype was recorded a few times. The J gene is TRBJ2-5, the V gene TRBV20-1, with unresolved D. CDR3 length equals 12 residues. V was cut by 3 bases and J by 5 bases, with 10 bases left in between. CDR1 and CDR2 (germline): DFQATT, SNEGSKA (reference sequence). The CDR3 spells CSASKERETQYF. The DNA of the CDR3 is TGCAGTGCTAGCAAGGAGAGGGAGACCCAGTACTTC.

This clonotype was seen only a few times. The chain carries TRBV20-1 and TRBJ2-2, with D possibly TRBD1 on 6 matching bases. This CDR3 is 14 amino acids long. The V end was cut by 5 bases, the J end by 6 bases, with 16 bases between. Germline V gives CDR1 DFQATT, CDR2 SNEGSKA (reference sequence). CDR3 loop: CSAPRGRGSGELFF. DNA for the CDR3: TGCAGTGCTCCCCGAGGAAGGGGGTCCGGGGAGCTGTTTTTT.

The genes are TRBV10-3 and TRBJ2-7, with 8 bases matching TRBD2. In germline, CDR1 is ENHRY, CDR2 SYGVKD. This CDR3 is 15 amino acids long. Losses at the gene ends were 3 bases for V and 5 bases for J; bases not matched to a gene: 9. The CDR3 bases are TGTGCCATCAGTGAAAGTTCGGGGGGGCCAAACGAGCAGTACTTC. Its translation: CAISESSGGPNEQYF.

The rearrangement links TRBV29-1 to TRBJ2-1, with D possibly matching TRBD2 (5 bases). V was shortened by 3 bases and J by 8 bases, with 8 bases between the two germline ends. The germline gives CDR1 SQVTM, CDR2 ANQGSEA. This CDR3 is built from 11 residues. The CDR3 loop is CSVDPDYEQFF. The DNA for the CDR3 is TGCAGCGTTGATCCGGACTATGAGCAGTTCTTC.

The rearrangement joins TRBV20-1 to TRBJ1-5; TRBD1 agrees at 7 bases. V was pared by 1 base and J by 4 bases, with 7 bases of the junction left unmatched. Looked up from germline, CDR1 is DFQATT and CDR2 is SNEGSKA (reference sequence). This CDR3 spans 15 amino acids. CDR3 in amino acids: CSARASGTANQPQHF. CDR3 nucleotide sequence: TGCAGTGCTAGAGCATCCGGGACAGCTAATCAGCCCCAGCATTTT.

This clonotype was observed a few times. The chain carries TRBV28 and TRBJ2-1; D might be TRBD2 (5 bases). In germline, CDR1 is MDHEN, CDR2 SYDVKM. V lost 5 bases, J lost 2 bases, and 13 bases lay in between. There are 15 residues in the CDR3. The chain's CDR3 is CASSIPSGAYNEQFF. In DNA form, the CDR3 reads TGTGCCAGCAGTATCCCTTCCGGGGCCTACAATGAGCAGTTCTTC. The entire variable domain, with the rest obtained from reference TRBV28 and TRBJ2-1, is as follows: DVKVTQSSRYLVKRTGEKVFLECVQDMDHENMFWYRQDPGLGLRLIYFSYDVKMKEKGDIPEGYSVSREKKERFSLILESASTNQTSMYLCASSIPSGAYNEQFFGPGTRLTVL.

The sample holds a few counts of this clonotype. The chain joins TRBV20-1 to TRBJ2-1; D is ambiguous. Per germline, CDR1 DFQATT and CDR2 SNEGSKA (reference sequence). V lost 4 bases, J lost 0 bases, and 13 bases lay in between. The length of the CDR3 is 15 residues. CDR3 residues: CSATDPVSSYNEQFF. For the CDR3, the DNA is TGCAGTGCTACCGACCCAGTGAGCTCCTACAATGAGCAGTTCTTC.

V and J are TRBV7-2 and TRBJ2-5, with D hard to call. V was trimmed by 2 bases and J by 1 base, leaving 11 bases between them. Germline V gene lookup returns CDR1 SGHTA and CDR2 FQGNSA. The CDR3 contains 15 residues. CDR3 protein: CASSLRLTRQETQYF. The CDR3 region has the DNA TGTGCCAGCAGCTTACGGCTAACTCGCCAAGAGACCCAGTACTTC.

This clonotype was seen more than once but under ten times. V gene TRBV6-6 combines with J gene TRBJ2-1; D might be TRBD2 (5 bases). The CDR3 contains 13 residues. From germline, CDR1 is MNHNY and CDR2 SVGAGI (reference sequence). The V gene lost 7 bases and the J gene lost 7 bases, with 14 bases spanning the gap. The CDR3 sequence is CASTSTDFNEQFF. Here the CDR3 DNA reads TGTGCCAGCACCTCGACGGACTTTAATGAGCAGTTCTTC.

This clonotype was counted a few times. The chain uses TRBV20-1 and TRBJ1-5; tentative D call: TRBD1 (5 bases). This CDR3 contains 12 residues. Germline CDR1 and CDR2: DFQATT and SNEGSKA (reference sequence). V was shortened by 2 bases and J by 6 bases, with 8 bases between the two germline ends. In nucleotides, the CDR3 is TGCAGTGCTAGAATGGGGGGTCAGCCCCAGCATTTT. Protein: CSARMGGQPQHF.

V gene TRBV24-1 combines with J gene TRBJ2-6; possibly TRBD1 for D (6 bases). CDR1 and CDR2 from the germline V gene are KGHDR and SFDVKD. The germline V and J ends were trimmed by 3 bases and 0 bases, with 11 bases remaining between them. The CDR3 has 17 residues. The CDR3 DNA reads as TGTGCCACCAGTGATGGGACATTAGCCTCTGGGGCCAACGTCCTGACTTTC. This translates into CATSDGTLASGANVLTF.

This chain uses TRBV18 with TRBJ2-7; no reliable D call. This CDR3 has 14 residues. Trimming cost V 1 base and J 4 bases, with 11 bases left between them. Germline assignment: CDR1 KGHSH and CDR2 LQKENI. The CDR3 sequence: CASSPRVQSYEQYF. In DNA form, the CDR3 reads TGTGCCAGCTCACCACGCGTACAATCGTACGAGCAGTACTTC.

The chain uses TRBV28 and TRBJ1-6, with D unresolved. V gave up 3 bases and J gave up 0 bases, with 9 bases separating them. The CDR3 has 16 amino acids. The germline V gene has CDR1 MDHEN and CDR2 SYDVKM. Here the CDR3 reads CASSFEGSSYNSPLHF. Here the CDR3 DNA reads TGTGCCAGCAGTTTTGAGGGTAGCTCCTATAATTCACCCCTCCACTTT.

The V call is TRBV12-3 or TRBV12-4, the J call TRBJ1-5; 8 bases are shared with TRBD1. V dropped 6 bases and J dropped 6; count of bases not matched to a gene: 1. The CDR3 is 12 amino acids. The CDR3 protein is CASRGTGQPQHF. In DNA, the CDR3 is TGTGCCAGCAGGGGGACAGGTCAGCCCCAGCATTTT.

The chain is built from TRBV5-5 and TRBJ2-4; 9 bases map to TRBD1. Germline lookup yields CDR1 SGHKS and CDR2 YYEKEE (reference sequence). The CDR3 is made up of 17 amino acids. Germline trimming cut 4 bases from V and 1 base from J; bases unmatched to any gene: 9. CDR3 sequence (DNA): TGTGCCAGCAGCCCGGACAGGGGTGGGTCGGCCAAAAACATTCAGTACTTC. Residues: CASSPDRGGSAKNIQYF. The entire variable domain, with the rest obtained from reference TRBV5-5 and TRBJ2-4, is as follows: DAGVTQSPTHLIKTRGQQVTLRCSPISGHKSVSWYQQVLGQGPQFIFQYYEKEERGRGNFPDRFSARQFPNYSSELNVNALLLGDSALYLCASSPDRGGSAKNIQYFGAGTRLSVL.

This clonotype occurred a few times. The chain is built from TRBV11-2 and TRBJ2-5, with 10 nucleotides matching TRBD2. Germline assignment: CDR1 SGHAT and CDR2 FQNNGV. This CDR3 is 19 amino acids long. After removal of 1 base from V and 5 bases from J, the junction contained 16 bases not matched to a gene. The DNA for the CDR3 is TGTGCCAGCAGCTTAGGGTACGGGACACTAGCGGGGCGCCGGGAGACCCAGTACTTC. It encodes CASSLGYGTLAGRRETQYF. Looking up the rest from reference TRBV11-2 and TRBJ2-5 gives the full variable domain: EAGVAQSPRYKIIEKRQSVAFWCNPISGHATLYWYQQILGQGPKLLIQFQNNGVVDDSQLPKDRFSAERLKGVDSTLKIQPAKLEDSAVYLCASSLGYGTLAGRRETQYFGPGTRLLVL.

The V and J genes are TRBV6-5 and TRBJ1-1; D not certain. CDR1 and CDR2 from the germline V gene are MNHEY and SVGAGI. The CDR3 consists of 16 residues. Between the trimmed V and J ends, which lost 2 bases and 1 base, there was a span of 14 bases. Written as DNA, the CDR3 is TGTGCCAGCAGTTACCTGCCTTCGGCGGGGAACACTGAAGCTTTCTTT. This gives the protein CASSYLPSAGNTEAFF.

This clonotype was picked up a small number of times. Here the CDR3 reads CASSPWTGVTEAFF. The CDR3 nucleotides read TGTGCCAGCAGTCCCTGGACAGGGGTCACTGAAGCTTTCTTT. The genes are TRBV6-2 or TRBV6-3 and TRBJ1-1; the match to TRBD1 covers 9 bases. Per germline, CDR1 MNHEY and CDR2 SVGEGT. The ends lost 5 bases at V and 4 bases at J; junction bases unmatched: 5. The CDR3 sequence is 14 residues long.

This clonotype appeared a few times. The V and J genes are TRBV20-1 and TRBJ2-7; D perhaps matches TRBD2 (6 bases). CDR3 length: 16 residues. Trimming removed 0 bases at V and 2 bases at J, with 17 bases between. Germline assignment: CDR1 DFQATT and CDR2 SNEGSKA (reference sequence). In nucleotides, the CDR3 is TGCAGTGCTAGAGATCTTATGGGGAGGTACACCTACGAGCAGTACTTC. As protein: CSARDLMGRYTYEQYF.

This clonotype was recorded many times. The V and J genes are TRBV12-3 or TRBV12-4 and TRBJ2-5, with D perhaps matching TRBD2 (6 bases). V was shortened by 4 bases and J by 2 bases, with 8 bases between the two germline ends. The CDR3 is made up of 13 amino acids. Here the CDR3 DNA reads TGTGCCAGCAGTTGGGCGGGACAAGAGACCCAGTACTTC. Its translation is CASSWAGQETQYF.

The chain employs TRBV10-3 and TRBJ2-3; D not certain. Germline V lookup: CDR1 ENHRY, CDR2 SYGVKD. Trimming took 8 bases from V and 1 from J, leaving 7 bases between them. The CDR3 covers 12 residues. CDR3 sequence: CAISAGTDTQYF. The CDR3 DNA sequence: TGTGCCATCTCTGCAGGCACAGATACGCAGTATTTT.

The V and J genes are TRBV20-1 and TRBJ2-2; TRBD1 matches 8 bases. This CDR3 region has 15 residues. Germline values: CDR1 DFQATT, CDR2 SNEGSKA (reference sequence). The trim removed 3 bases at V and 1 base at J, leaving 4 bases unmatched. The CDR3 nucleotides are TGCAGTGCTAGTCAGGGGGCAAGGAACACCGGGGAGCTGTTTTTT. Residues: CSASQGARNTGELFF.

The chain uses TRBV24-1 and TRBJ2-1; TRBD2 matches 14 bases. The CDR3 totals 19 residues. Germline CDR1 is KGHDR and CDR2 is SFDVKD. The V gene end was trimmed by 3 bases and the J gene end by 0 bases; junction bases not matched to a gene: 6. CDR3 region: CATSDPGTSGGSSYNEQFF. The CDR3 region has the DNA TGTGCCACCAGTGATCCCGGGACTAGCGGGGGCAGCTCCTACAATGAGCAGTTCTTC.